The rows below give T cell receptor beta chains drawn from one sample of a study of blood T cells in healthy people across ages. TCRdb re-analysed the 5' RACE reads in MiXCR, keeping a single row per CDR3 protein. The repertoire consists of around 970,000 distinct CDR3 sequences, with roughly 47% occurring once and the leading ten covering about 21%. The source material was blood. These receptors came from an older woman in good health. CDR3s include the opening cysteine and the closing phenylalanine or tryptophan. The D gene is left open where the match is weak. The size entry is marked missing in some rows and otherwise reads once, few, many or a size class.

D | J | V | size | CDR3 | DNA
NA | TRBJ2-3 | TRBV28 | NA | CASGARTGHRDTQYF | TGTGCCAGCGGCGCCCGGACGGGCCATAGGGATACGCAGTATTTT
TRBD1 | TRBJ2-7 | TRBV7-9 | few | CASSGSTGATYEQYF | TGTGCCAGCAGCGGTTCCACAGGGGCTACCTACGAGCAGTACTTC
TRBD1 | TRBJ2-7 | TRBV11-2 | NA | CASSPTGGTGAYEQYF | TGTGCCAGCAGCCCCACGGGGGGGACAGGGGCCTACGAGCAGTACTTC
NA | TRBJ2-7 | TRBV6-5 | NA | CASSYDSLSYEQYF | TGTGCCAGCAGTTACGACAGCCTCTCCTACGAGCAGTACTTC
NA | TRBJ2-3 | TRBV20-1 | once | CSALEAAITDTQYF | TGCAGTGCCCTGGAGGCAGCGATCACAGATACGCAGTATTTT
NA | TRBJ2-1 | TRBV20-1 | NA | CSGEANLGDEQFF | TGCAGTGGGGAGGCGAACCTCGGAGATGAGCAGTTCTTC
NA | TRBJ2-4 | TRBV4-1 | NA | CASSPQVPKNIQYF | TGCGCCAGCAGTCCGCAAGTACCCAAAAACATTCAGTACTTC
TRBD1 | TRBJ2-7 | TRBV7-2 | few | CASSLYGTGVSYEQYF | TGTGCCAGCAGCTTATATGGGACAGGAGTCTCCTACGAGCAGTACTTC
TRBD1 | TRBJ2-5 | TRBV6-2/TRBV6-3 | NA | CASRPPRDRWEQYF | TGTGCCAGCAGACCACCCCGGGACAGATGGGAGCAGTACTTC
NA | TRBJ1-5 | TRBV18 | NA | CASSAGAGNQPQHF | TGTGCCAGCTCCGCAGGGGCAGGGAATCAGCCCCAGCATTTT
NA | TRBJ1-2 | TRBV11-2 | NA | CASSFNAGDGYTF | TGTGCCAGCAGCTTCAATGCGGGGGACGGCTACACCTTC
NA | TRBJ1-4 | TRBV29-1 | few | CSVARRYGEKLFF | TGCAGCGTGGCCCGTCGATATGGAGAAAAACTGTTTTTT
NA | TRBJ2-7 | TRBV7-9 | few | CASSSGVLSSYEQYF | TGTGCCAGCAGTTCAGGGGTCCTAAGCTCCTACGAGCAGTACTTC
TRBD1 | TRBJ2-6 | TRBV2 | few | CASRATGSGANVLTF | TGTGCCAGCAGGGCGACAGGGTCTGGGGCCAACGTCCTGACTTTC
NA | TRBJ2-7 | TRBV7-8 | NA | CASSLEFSPPTGYEQYF | TGTGCCAGCAGCTTAGAGTTTTCTCCGCCTACGGGCTACGAGCAGTACTTC
TRBD1 | TRBJ2-5 | TRBV3-1 | NA | CASSQDGTGGRQETQYF | TGTGCCAGCAGCCAAGATGGTACAGGGGGTCGCCAAGAGACCCAGTACTTC
TRBD1 | TRBJ2-4 | TRBV6-1 | NA | CASRTGEDIQYF | TGTGCCAGCAGGACAGGGGAGGACATTCAGTACTTC
NA | TRBJ2-2 | TRBV3-1 | NA | CASSQGGSTLGLFF | TGTGCCAGCAGCCAGGGGGGTAGCACCCTAGGACTGTTTTTT